The rows below give T cell receptor beta chains drawn from one sample of a study. MiXCR, run by TCRdb on the RT-PCR reads, gives a single entry per CDR3 protein. The table shows more than 600,000 distinct CDR3 sequences, with approximately 15% occurring only once. Material: memory CD4+ T cells from blood. The origin of the receptors is a female donor in good health, serving as a healthy control. Each CDR3 is given with its conserved first and last residue. The D gene is left open where the match is weak. For some rows the clone size is stated as once, few or many, or as a class when expanded; others skip it.

d_call j_call clone_size v_call cdr3_nt cdr3_aa
. TRBJ1-3 . TRBV15 TGTGCCACCAGCGCCAACCTCCGCTTGGCGGCGGGCAGTGGAAACACCATATATTTT CATSANLRLAAGSGNTIYF
. TRBJ2-1 many TRBV6-5 TGTGCCAGCAGTTACTCTTGGACCAGTAAGCAGTTCTTC CASSYSWTSKQFF
TRBD2 TRBJ2-5 many TRBV5-1 TGCGCCAGCAGCTTGGGTAGCGGGGGACTACAAGAGACCCAGTACTTC CASSLGSGGLQETQYF
. TRBJ1-2 . TRBV10-3 TGTGCCATCAGTGAGTCGGGGGTCTTCCAATTC CAISESGVFQF
. TRBJ1-1 many TRBV6-1 TGTGCCAGCAAGTTGGGACCGAACACTGAAGCTTTCTTT CASKLGPNTEAFF
. TRBJ2-5 . TRBV5-1 TGCGCCAGCAGCTTGGTTGGGACTTTCCAAGAGACCCAGAACTTC CASSLVGTFQETQNF
. TRBJ1-5 . TRBV3-1 TGTGCCAGCAGCCAAGGACACGGGGGTCTCCATCAGCCCCAGCATTTT CASSQGHGGLHQPQHF
TRBD2 TRBJ2-1 many TRBV24-1 TGTGCCACCAGTGACCCCGGACTAGCGGGAGGGAATGAGCAGTTCTTC CATSDPGLAGGNEQFF
TRBD1 TRBJ2-7 . TRBV20-1 TGCAGTACGTCCCAGGGGGCAGGCTCCGAGCAGTACTTC CSTSQGAGSEQYF
. TRBJ1-5 few TRBV11-2 TGTGCCAGCAGCTTCTCCGGGGTTGGTCAGCCCCAGCATTTT CASSFSGVGQPQHF
. TRBJ1-5 . TRBV18 TGTGCCAGCTCACCACCGGAGGGGGTGCGACAGCCCCAGCATTTT CASSPPEGVRQPQHF
TRBD2 TRBJ2-1 few TRBV18 TGTGCCAGCTCGCCGACTAGCGGCAATGAGCAGTTCTTC CASSPTSGNEQFF
. TRBJ2-5 . TRBV24-1 TGTGCCACCAGTCCAGGCCAGTTCCAAGAGACCCAGTACTTC CATSPGQFQETQYF
. TRBJ1-1 many TRBV10-3 TGTGCCATCAGTGAGAGAGGCAGGGAGTTCACTGAAGCTTTCTTT CAISERGREFTEAFF
TRBD1 TRBJ1-2 . TRBV20-1 TGCAGTGCTAGGCCCCCAGGGACAGGGGACCGCTATGGCTACACCTTC CSARPPGTGDRYGYTF
. TRBJ2-2 . TRBV27 TGTGCCAGCAGTTTAATAACTCACTCAAACACCGGGGAGCTGTTTTTT CASSLITHSNTGELFF
. TRBJ2-2 many TRBV20-1 TGCAGTGCTTACCCGAACACCGGGGAGCTGTTTTTT CSAYPNTGELFF
TRBD2 TRBJ2-2 . TRBV12-3/TRBV12-4 TGTGCCAGCAGTTTTCACGGACTAGCGGGAGTTGTCGGGGAGCTGTTTTTT CASSFHGLAGVVGELFF
. TRBJ1-2 . TRBV25-1 TGTGCCAGCAGTGAATCCCAGGGCCTGGGCTATGGCTACACCTTC CASSESQGLGYGYTF
. TRBJ1-2 few TRBV21-1 TGTGCCAGCAGCAAAGATAGACGCTATGGCTACACCTTC CASSKDRRYGYTF
TRBD1 TRBJ2-7 few TRBV5-1 TGCGCCAGCAGCTTGCCAGCCGGGACAGGTTACGAGCAGTACTTC CASSLPAGTGYEQYF
TRBD1 TRBJ1-5 . TRBV28 TGTGCCAGCAAAATACAGGGGGATCAGCCCCAGCATTTT CASKIQGDQPQHF
TRBD1 TRBJ2-1 . TRBV20-1 TGCAGTGCTAGAGGGGGGACAGGGGGAATAAATGAGCAGTTCTTC CSARGGTGGINEQFF
. TRBJ1-3 few TRBV12-3/TRBV12-4 TGTGCCAGCAGTTCGTCCCAGGGAGGAAACACCATATATTTT CASSSSQGGNTIYF
. TRBJ1-5 few TRBV20-1 TGCAGTGCTTACGACCTGTTGAACAGGGATCAGCCCCAGCATTTT CSAYDLLNRDQPQHF
TRBD1 TRBJ2-2 few TRBV4-1 TGCGCCAGCAGCCAAGATTCTGCGACAGGGGGCCGGCTGGGAACCGGGGAGCTGTTTTTT CASSQDSATGGRLGTGELFF
. TRBJ1-4 once TRBV30 TGTGCCTGGAGTGGGACAGACTCGGCTAATGAAAAACTGTTTTTT CAWSGTDSANEKLFF
TRBD1 TRBJ1-2 few TRBV10-3 TGTGCCATCAGTGAACGTCGGGACAGGGTCGACTATGGCTACACCTTC CAISERRDRVDYGYTF
. TRBJ2-7 many TRBV7-2 TGTGCCAGCAGCTTAGTCTCCGGGACCTACGAGCAGTACTTC CASSLVSGTYEQYF
. TRBJ1-1 many TRBV6-5 TGTGCCAGCAGTACCCCCTTTGAGGGCACTGAAGCTTTCTTT CASSTPFEGTEAFF
. TRBJ1-2 many TRBV4-3 TGCGCCAGCAGCCAAGACCCGGGGGTCGGCTATGGCTACACCTTC CASSQDPGVGYGYTF
TRBD1 TRBJ2-6 . TRBV7-6 TGTGCCAGCAGCCCGCCTGGACAGGCTGGGGCCAACGTCCTGACTTTC CASSPPGQAGANVLTF
TRBD1 TRBJ2-7 many TRBV29-1 TGCAGCGTTGAAGACGGGACAGGGGACGAGCAGTACTTC CSVEDGTGDEQYF
TRBD2 TRBJ2-1 . TRBV20-1 TGCAGTGCTAGAGGGGGCGGGAGGAATGAGCAGTTCTTC CSARGGGRNEQFF
TRBD1 TRBJ2-1 few TRBV20-1 TGCAGTGCTTGGGGGGACAGGACCAATGAGCAGTTCTTC CSAWGDRTNEQFF
. TRBJ1-2 few TRBV18 TGTGCCAGCTCACCCCGGGACTCTTCGAACTATGGCTACACCTTC CASSPRDSSNYGYTF
TRBD1 TRBJ1-5 few TRBV20-1 TGCAGTGTCTTACCCGGGGGACAGGGGTTCAATCAGCCCCAGCATTTT CSVLPGGQGFNQPQHF
. TRBJ2-5 few TRBV20-1 TGCAGTGCTAGAGGTCCAGCCGGGGATGAGACCCAGTACTTC CSARGPAGDETQYF
. TRBJ2-1 . TRBV7-9 TGTGCCAGCAGCGTCGTGGTGGCTAGCGACTCCTACAATGAGCAGTTCTTC CASSVVVASDSYNEQFF
. TRBJ1-1 few TRBV20-1 TGCAGTGCTATTTCCCCCGGCTCTGGTGTTACTGAAGCTTTCTTT CSAISPGSGVTEAFF
. TRBJ2-5 . TRBV5-1 TGCGCCAGCAGGGAGTGGGGGTCCCAAGAGACCCAGTACTTC CASREWGSQETQYF
TRBD1 TRBJ2-1 few TRBV24-1 TGTGCCACCAGTGACGCGGGACAGGGAAAGGAGGATGAGCAGTTCTTC CATSDAGQGKEDEQFF
TRBD2 TRBJ2-5 . TRBV20-1 TGCAGTGCTAGAGCCGGAGGGACTAGCGGGAGGGGTGGCCAAGAGACCCAGTACTTC CSARAGGTSGRGGQETQYF
TRBD1 TRBJ1-1 many TRBV29-1 TGCAGCGTTGGACAGGGGAGCACTGAAGCTTTCTTT CSVGQGSTEAFF
. TRBJ1-4 once TRBV28 TGTGCCATACAGGACAGAAGAAATGAAAAACTGTTTTTT CAIQDRRNEKLFF
. TRBJ2-1 few TRBV7-2 TGTGCCAGCAGCTTAGGATTTGGCGGGGGCCGGACGAATGAGCAGTTCTTC CASSLGFGGGRTNEQFF
TRBD1 TRBJ1-2 few TRBV4-3 TGCGCCAGCAGCCAAGCGGTAGGACAGGGGTATGGCTACACCTTC CASSQAVGQGYGYTF
. TRBJ2-7 many TRBV12-3/TRBV12-4 TGTGCCAGCAGTGAGGGTAGCTACGAGCAGTACTTC CASSEGSYEQYF
. TRBJ2-3 . TRBV11-2 TGTGCCAGCAGCTCGACCACCGGTCCCACCATTGTTACGCAGTATTTT CASSSTTGPTIVTQYF
TRBD2 TRBJ2-1 many TRBV28 TGTGCCAGCAGCGCACTATTAGCGGGGCTATACAATGAGCAGTTCTTC CASSALLAGLYNEQFF
. TRBJ2-3 . TRBV6-2/TRBV6-3 TGTGCCAGCCGGGGGGCTAGCGGAGGTAGCACAGATACGCAGTATTTT CASRGASGGSTDTQYF
. TRBJ1-3 many TRBV7-2 TGTGCCAGCTCCCTACAGGGTGGAGGAAACACCATATATTTT CASSLQGGGNTIYF
. TRBJ2-1 . TRBV11-3 TGTGCCAGCAGCTTAGAATCACCTAGATCGGGGTTGGGAAATGAGCAGTTCTTC CASSLESPRSGLGNEQFF
TRBD2 TRBJ2-1 . TRBV5-1 TGCGCCAGCAGCTTGCGAGCGGGGGGTTACAATGAGCAGTTCTTC CASSLRAGGYNEQFF